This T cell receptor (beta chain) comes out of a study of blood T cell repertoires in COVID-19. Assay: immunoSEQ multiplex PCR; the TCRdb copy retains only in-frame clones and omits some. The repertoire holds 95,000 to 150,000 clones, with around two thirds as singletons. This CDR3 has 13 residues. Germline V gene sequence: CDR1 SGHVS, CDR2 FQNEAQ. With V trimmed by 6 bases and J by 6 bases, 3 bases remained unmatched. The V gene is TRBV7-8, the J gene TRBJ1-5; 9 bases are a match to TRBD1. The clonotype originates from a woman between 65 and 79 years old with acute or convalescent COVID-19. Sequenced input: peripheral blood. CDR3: CASRGQGGQPQHF. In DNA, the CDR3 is TGTGCCAGCAGGGGACAGGGAGGTCAGCCCCAGCATTTT.